This T cell receptor beta chain comes out of a study of blood T cell repertoires in COVID-19 (dated by TCRdb to 2019 to 2021). For the wider study: Samples from collaborators originated in the United States, Italy and Spain and spanned both the acute and convalescent phases of COVID-19. Deeply sampled blood TCRbeta repertoires from subjects exposed to, actively infected with, or recovered from COVID-19 were included in the dataset. Where available, HLA class I and class II types were taken from metadata supplied by the sample provider and were not determined by assay-based typing. The prospective study material was composed of cDNA or gDNA derived from T cells, B-cell-depleted T cells, or PBMCs. The samples were drawn from two sources: the first 160 participants of the ongoing ImmuneRACE study, and 1,000 to 1,500 subjects contributed by 6 global collaborators. The repertoires were released in a freely available public database intended as a resource for research on the immune response to SARS-CoV-2. Sample metadata almost always included a de-identified subject ID, COVID-19 status, age in years and sex.

Remarks on this clone: Its antigen is unknown. Qualities for individual bases were not recorded, and no much larger clone is one base off.

The germline V end is reduced by 5 bases and the J end by 6 bases; junction bases left unmatched: 4. Taken from the germline V gene, the CDR1 and CDR2 loops are SGHTA and FQGNSA. Inclusive of the bounding cysteine and phenylalanine, the CDR3 is 13 residues long. The kept DNA is CDR3 alone, 39 bases in frame from the first base. The immunoSEQ Assay, a bias-controlled multiplex PCR, was used to amplify TCRbeta CDR3 regions from genomic DNA. In the original analysis: Nucleated cell counts per sample were estimated from amplification of reference gene primers within the assay. To quantify the absolute abundance of each unique TCRbeta CDR3 rearrangement, sequence reads were collapsed and filtered. Productive Simpson clonality was computed per sample as the square root of Simpson's diversity index over productive rearrangements. Imported from immuneACCESS, the table was reduced by TCRdb to in-frame sequences with V and J called. These copies leave out some clones; in studies compared against another copy, an unresolved V gene accounts for under half, and the cause of the remainder is not known. V, J and clone size are those of that table, while D and trimming were read from the DNA. Recorded for this sample are about 75,000 clones; about 79% of them occurred a single time. Jointly, the top ten make up approximately 20% of the sample.

The full study reports these points: Clinical and demographic metadata were provided uncurated, with the amount varying by source and participant.

The collaborating institutions used their own protocols to collect whole blood in K2EDTA tubes. Collaborator samples were shipped for TCRbeta analysis as frozen whole blood, isolated PBMCs, or DNA extracted from either sample type. This TCR came from a woman aged 50 to 65 with acute or convalescent COVID-19. This chain is built from TRBV7-2 and TRBJ1-5, with TRBD1 identical over 7 junction bases. Sequenced sample: peripheral blood. The CDR3 protein is CASSQRQGQPQHF. The DNA sequence reads TGTGCCAGCAGCCAAAGACAGGGTCAGCCCCAGCATTTT.